Given below is one T cell receptor (beta chain) in context. Its antigen remains unknown. This record belongs to a study of cytomegalovirus exposure and HLA in healthy donors. Study conclusions and caveats: Cytomegalovirus status, reportedly, was diagnosed with high specificity and sensitivity by the classifier. Clusters of TCRs from the first cohort tended to co-occur in the roughly 120 validation repertoires (as a later analysis found). Usually a TCR sequence was rare, but some public TCRs were found in many donors.

Germline V gene sequence: CDR1 SGHTA, CDR2 FQGNSA. The CDR3 covers 15 residues. With 1 base removed from V and 4 bases from J, the gap between germline ends came to 12 bases. The donors formed part of the roughly 120-subject validation cohort, distinct from the roughly 640-subject first cohort. Profiling relied on immunoSEQ multiplex PCR, and the TCRdb table lists in-frame clones only, not all of them. The data hold 55,000 to 75,000 clones, with just under 95% observed a single time. The chain is built from TRBV7-2 and TRBJ2-3; TRBD2 is a possible D gene (7 bases). The sequencing input was PBMCs. This receptor was identified in a man between 18 and 35 years old in good health and CMV-seropositive. This CDR3 is CASSLVGGGPDTQYF. The DNA of the CDR3 is TGTGCCAGCAGCTTAGTAGGGGGAGGGCCAGATACGCAGTATTTT.